This T cell receptor (beta chain) was retrieved from a study of CD8+CD57+ T cells in acquired aplastic anemia. Ten or more counts support this clonotype. Individuals selected for sequencing had exhibited CD8+CD57+ cell expansion on flow cytometry. Using genomic DNA as the template, TCR beta VDJ and CDR3 profiling was carried out. Each CDR3 protein gets one entry after TCRdb re-called the reads with MiXCR. This sample has hundreds of thousands of distinct CDR3 sequences, with about a third found just once. CDR1 and CDR2 (germline): SGHTA, FQGNSA. This CDR3 spans 14 amino acids. Deletions cut 3 bases from V and 8 bases from J, with 16 bases between.

This rearrangement joins TRBV7-2 to TRBJ1-2; the D gene is possibly TRBD1 (6 bases). The material sequenced was sorted CD4+, CD8+, or CD8+CD57+ T cells (not recorded which) from PBMCs. The origin of this receptor is a human donor with aplastic anemia. DNA for the CDR3: TGTGCCAGCAGCTTCCTTTACAGGGTCGAGGGCTACACCTTC. Translating gives CASSFLYRVEGYTF.